These T cell receptor beta chains were read from a single sample in a study of blood T cell repertoires in COVID-19. Profiled with immunoSEQ multiplex PCR; TCRdb holds only in-frame clones, not every one. The data contain 200,000 to 250,000 clones, about 83% of them seen just once; the ten biggest clones take up 1.3%. Input material: peripheral blood. The source is a woman between 25 and 40 years old with COVID-19, enrolled during active disease. CDR3s include the opening cysteine and the closing phenylalanine or tryptophan. Fields, in order: D gene, clone size, V gene, J gene, CDR3 DNA, CDR3 protein. D genes are given only for firm matches. Not all rows give a size; the values are once, few, many and, for expanded clones, a class.

D gene: NA
clone size: NA
V gene: TRBV6-2/TRBV6-3
J gene: TRBJ2-1
CDR3 DNA: TGTGCCAGCAGTTTTTCGTCGAGGAATGGTGAGCAGTTCTTC
CDR3 protein: CASSFSSRNGEQFF

D gene: TRBD1
clone size: NA
V gene: TRBV24-1
J gene: TRBJ2-3
CDR3 DNA: TGTGCCACCAGTGAGACCGGGACAGCTACAGATACGCAGTATTTT
CDR3 protein: CATSETGTATDTQYF

D gene: NA
clone size: NA
V gene: TRBV6-1
J gene: TRBJ1-5
CDR3 DNA: TGTGCCAGCAGTGACAGGGGTAGCAATCAGCCCCAGCATTTT
CDR3 protein: CASSDRGSNQPQHF

D gene: TRBD2
clone size: NA
V gene: TRBV3-1/TRBV3-2
J gene: TRBJ2-1
CDR3 DNA: TGTGCCAGCAGCCAAGATTCGGTCCCGGGACTAGCCATAGCCGGCACGTACAATGAGCAGTTCTTC
CDR3 protein: CASSQDSVPGLAIAGTYNEQFF

D gene: NA
clone size: once
V gene: TRBV5-4
J gene: TRBJ1-4
CDR3 DNA: TGTGCCAGCAGCCGACAAACTAATGAAAAACTGTTTTTT
CDR3 protein: CASSRQTNEKLFF

D gene: TRBD1
clone size: NA
V gene: TRBV7-9
J gene: TRBJ1-4
CDR3 DNA: TGTGCCAGCAGCACCCGAAGGGGGCGCAGAACTAATGAAAAACTGTTTTTT
CDR3 protein: CASSTRRGRRTNEKLFF

D gene: TRBD2
clone size: NA
V gene: TRBV5-6
J gene: TRBJ2-5
CDR3 DNA: TGTGCCAGCAGCTCGGGACTAGCGGGGGGGCCTTCAGAGACCCAGTACTTC
CDR3 protein: CASSSGLAGGPSETQYF

D gene: NA
clone size: NA
V gene: TRBV7-9
J gene: TRBJ1-1
CDR3 DNA: TGTGCCAGCAGCCTACCGGGGAAGGTGGAGAACACTGAAGCTTTCTTT
CDR3 protein: CASSLPGKVENTEAFF

D gene: TRBD2
clone size: NA
V gene: TRBV6-2/TRBV6-3
J gene: TRBJ2-5
CDR3 DNA: TGTGCCAGCAGTTACCGGGAGGGCCTAATAGAGACCCAGTACTTC
CDR3 protein: CASSYREGLIETQYF

D gene: NA
clone size: once
V gene: TRBV5-1
J gene: TRBJ1-1
CDR3 DNA: TGCGCCAGCAGCGAGGGTGGGAGTATGAACACTGAAGCTTTCTTT
CDR3 protein: CASSEGGSMNTEAFF

D gene: NA
clone size: NA
V gene: TRBV25-1
J gene: TRBJ1-2
CDR3 DNA: TGTGCCAGCAGTGAGCAGAACTATGAGGCCTACACCTTC
CDR3 protein: CASSEQNYEAYTF

D gene: NA
clone size: NA
V gene: TRBV2
J gene: TRBJ1-2
CDR3 DNA: TGTGCCAGCAACGAGGGGAGGGTGGGCTACACCTTC
CDR3 protein: CASNEGRVGYTF

D gene: NA
clone size: few
V gene: TRBV30
J gene: TRBJ1-4
CDR3 DNA: TGTGCCTGGAGTAACGGGGTAGGCGAAAAACTGTTTTTT
CDR3 protein: CAWSNGVGEKLFF

D gene: TRBD1
clone size: NA
V gene: TRBV7-9
J gene: TRBJ1-2
CDR3 DNA: TGTGCCAGCAGCTTAGCCCGTGGACAGGGCGGTAGAGCTAACTATGGCTACACCTTC
CDR3 protein: CASSLARGQGGRANYGYTF

D gene: NA
clone size: few
V gene: TRBV7-9
J gene: TRBJ2-5
CDR3 DNA: TGTGCCAGCAGCTTAGGGACAGTAAAAGAGACCCAGTACTTC
CDR3 protein: CASSLGTVKETQYF

D gene: NA
clone size: NA
V gene: TRBV27
J gene: TRBJ1-5
CDR3 DNA: TGTGCCAGCAGTTTAATATCGCGGCAGGAGGACCAGCCCCAGCATTTT
CDR3 protein: CASSLISRQEDQPQHF

D gene: TRBD2
clone size: NA
V gene: TRBV14
J gene: TRBJ2-7
CDR3 DNA: TGTGCCAGCAGCCCGGGACTAGTTGGCGACGAGCAGTACTTC
CDR3 protein: CASSPGLVGDEQYF